This TCR beta chain derives from a study of regulatory T cells in long-lasting Graves disease. Study-wide results and limits: There were preferences for TRBV28, TRBJ1-2 and TRBJ2-5 in persistent disease.

As for time point: persistent/refractory GD, antithyroid drugs over 5 years with positive TRAb. The authors made the TCR library using RNA they extracted from PBMCs. Each of the patients was recruited from an endocrinology department situated in Xi'an, China. This clonotype was seen at least ten times. No antigen is known for it. CDR3 length: 16 residues. The germline V gene encodes CDR1 MDHEN and CDR2 SYDVKM. The junction had 6 bases not matched to a gene; V was cut back by 3 bases and J by 0 bases. The TCR beta library used iRepertoire HTBI primers with Arm-PCR amplification of CDR3. MiXCR was run by TCRdb on the multiplex PCR reads, yielding one entry per CDR3 protein. The table records approximately 350,000 distinct CDR3 sequences, 20% to 25% of them present only once.

The material was peripheral blood mononuclear cells (PBMCs), obtained when the disease was refractory, from a patient treated with antithyroid drugs. The clonotype comes from a middle-aged woman with Graves disease. V and J are TRBV28 and TRBJ2-5, with 8 positions matching TRBD2. The CDR3 nucleotides read TGTGCCAGCAGTTTTATCAGCGGGAGATACCAAGAGACCCAGTACTTC. This gives the protein CASSFISGRYQETQYF.